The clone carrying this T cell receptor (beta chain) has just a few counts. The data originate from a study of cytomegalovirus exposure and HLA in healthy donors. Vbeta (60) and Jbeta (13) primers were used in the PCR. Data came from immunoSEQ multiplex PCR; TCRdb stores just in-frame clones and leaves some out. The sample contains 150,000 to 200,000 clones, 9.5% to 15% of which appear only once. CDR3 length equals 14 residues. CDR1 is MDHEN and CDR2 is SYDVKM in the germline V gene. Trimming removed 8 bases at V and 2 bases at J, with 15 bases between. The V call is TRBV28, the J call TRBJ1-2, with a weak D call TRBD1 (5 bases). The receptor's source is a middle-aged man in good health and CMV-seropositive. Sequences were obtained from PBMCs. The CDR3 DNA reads TGTGCCAGCTTCGAGGGGAGGGCGAACTATGGCTACACCTTC. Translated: CASFEGRANYGYTF.